One sample yielded the 21 T cell receptor beta chains listed below, sequenced in a study of T cell repertoires in cytomegalovirus infection (dated by TCRdb to the late 2010s). This sample was sequenced with an Illumina HiSeq 1500. TCRdb reprocessed the public reads (quality trimming at Q25 with fastp, clone calling with MiXCR) and kept in-frame beta chains. A single entry per CDR3 protein holds the most common genes and DNA from its merged rows. This sample holds around 530,000 distinct CDR3 sequences; about 30% were observed only once. Less than 15% of the sample comes from the top ten. Source material: PBMCs. Source of these receptors: a human donor in good health (CMV status not recorded). Some clones in this sample may be carry-over from other donors' samples.

The gene calls are TRBV3-1 and TRBJ1-2; D not resolved. V lost 1 base and J 4 bases, leaving 10 bases between the germline ends. Germline lookup yields CDR1 LGHDT and CDR2 YNNKEL (reference sequence). The CDR3 contains 14 residues. This CDR3 is CASSQGVSLYGYTF. CDR3 nucleotide sequence: TGTGCCAGCAGCCAAGGGGTTAGTCTCTATGGCTACACCTTC.

The V call is TRBV6-5, the J call TRBJ2-7; perhaps TRBD1 as D (7 bases). V dropped 6 bases and J dropped 5 bases, with 17 bases sitting between them. Germline lookup yields CDR1 MNHEY and CDR2 SVGAGI. CDR3 length: 14 amino acids. CDR3 sequence: CASSRRQGGDEQYF. The CDR3 region has the DNA TGTGCCAGCAGCCGTAGACAGGGAGGAGACGAGCAGTACTTC.

The chain carries TRBV12-3 or TRBV12-4 and TRBJ1-2, with 8 bases that match TRBD1. CDR3 length equals 13 residues. The V segment lost 5 bases and the J segment 8 bases; nucleotides outside the gene matches: 7. The CDR3 region has the DNA TGTGCCAGCAGTCACAGGGGGGTGAGGGGCTACACCTTC. Protein sequence: CASSHRGVRGYTF.

This clonotype has just a few counts. The V gene is TRBV25-1, the J gene TRBJ2-3; tentative D call: TRBD1 (6 bases). V lost 1 base and J lost 5, with 7 bases in between. This CDR3 contains 13 residues. The germline V gene encodes CDR1 MGHDK and CDR2 SYGVNS. Here the CDR3 reads CASSESGEDTQYF. The CDR3 nucleotides are TGTGCCAGCAGTGAATCAGGGGAAGATACGCAGTATTTT.

The V and J genes are TRBV6-2 or TRBV6-3 and TRBJ2-7; 7 nucleotides line up with TRBD2. The germline gives CDR1 MNHEY, CDR2 SVGEGT. The CDR3 loop spans 12 amino acids. V lost 6 bases, J lost 7 bases, and 6 bases stayed unmatched. The CDR3 sequence: CASRPSGGEQYV. CDR3 bases: TGTGCCAGCAGACCCTCGGGAGGAGAGCAGTACGTC.

This clonotype was observed a handful of times. The chain combines TRBV12-5 with TRBJ1-1, with D possibly being TRBD1 (5 bases). V was cut by 2 bases and J by 11 bases, with 9 bases left in between. Looked up from germline, CDR1 is LGHNT and CDR2 is FRNRAP. This CDR3 has 11 residues. CDR3 in amino acids: CASGLQGWAFF. CDR3 coding DNA: TGTGCTAGTGGTTTGCAGGGTTGGGCTTTCTTT.

There are a few counts of this clonotype. The chain uses TRBV24-1 and TRBJ1-2; no reliable D call. The CDR3 runs to 13 residues. Trimming left V 3 bases short and J 8 bases short, with 12 bases between. Germline CDR1 KGHDR, CDR2 SFDVKD. The CDR3 sequence: CATSDAVAEGYTF. For the CDR3, the DNA is TGTGCCACCAGTGATGCTGTGGCTGAGGGCTACACCTTC.

This clonotype was counted only a few times. The chain links TRBV20-1 to TRBJ1-2; no definite D call. V was shortened by 2 bases and J by 1 base, with 8 bases between the two germline ends. CDR3 length: 13 residues. Germline V CDR1 and CDR2: DFQATT, SNEGSKA (reference sequence). CDR3 protein: CSARSTDNYGYTF. The CDR3 coding sequence is TGCAGTGCTAGATCGACTGATAACTATGGCTACACCTTC.

This chain links TRBV7-4 with TRBJ1-5, with TRBD1 matching over 10 bases. The CDR3 sequence is 16 residues long. CDR1 is SGHVT and CDR2 is SQSDAQ in the germline V gene. V lost 4 bases and J lost 1; bases outside the gene matches: 4. The CDR3 is CASSSTGGFSNQPQHF. CDR3 bases: TGTGCCAGCAGCTCGACAGGGGGCTTCAGCAATCAGCCCCAGCATTTT.

The V gene is TRBV12-3 or TRBV12-4, the J gene TRBJ2-5; D is ambiguous. This CDR3 has 14 amino acids. V gave up 1 base and J gave up 1 base, with 7 bases separating them. As DNA, the CDR3 is TGTGCCAGCAGTTTAGTCGGGCCCCAAGAGACCCAGTACTTC. This sequence encodes CASSLVGPQETQYF.

This chain joins TRBV5-5 and TRBJ2-1; 11 positions match TRBD2. Germline V CDR1 and CDR2: SGHKS, YYEKEE (reference sequence). V was clipped by 4 bases and J by 9 bases; unmatched bases: 9. The CDR3 length is 15 residues. CDR3 protein: CASSPRLAGTREQFF. The DNA of the CDR3 is TGTGCCAGCAGCCCTAGACTAGCGGGAACCCGTGAGCAGTTCTTC.

This clonotype was seen only a few times. The chain joins TRBV19 to TRBJ2-1; tentative D call: TRBD2 (6 bases). Germline V lookup: CDR1 LNHDA, CDR2 SQIVND (reference sequence). CDR3 length: 16 residues. Trimming took off 0 bases at V and 0 bases at J, with 9 bases between the two ends. DNA for the CDR3: TGTGCCAGTAGTATAGACGGGAGCCCCTCCTACAATGAGCAGTTCTTC. It translates to CASSIDGSPSYNEQFF.

V usage is TRBV28 and J usage is TRBJ2-5, with 7 nucleotides matching TRBD1. In germline, CDR1 is MDHEN, CDR2 SYDVKM. The junction had 3 bases not matched to a gene; V was cut back by 2 bases and J by 3 bases. The CDR3 consists of 14 residues. CDR3 sequence: CASSLPGTEETQYF. In nucleotides, the CDR3 is TGTGCCAGCAGTTTACCCGGGACAGAAGAGACCCAGTACTTC. Filled out from reference TRBV28 and TRBJ2-5, the complete variable domain reads DVKVTQSSRYLVKRTGEKVFLECVQDMDHENMFWYRQDPGLGLRLIYFSYDVKMKEKGDIPEGYSVSREKKERFSLILESASTNQTSMYLCASSLPGTEETQYFGPGTRLLVL.

This clonotype was picked up one time. The V and J genes are TRBV20-1 and TRBJ2-7; 10 bases map to TRBD2. The germline V gene encodes CDR1 DFQATT and CDR2 SNEGSKA (reference sequence). The CDR3 runs 15 residues. The J segment lost 1 base and the V segment lost 5 bases, leaving 8 bases of the junction unmatched. The CDR3 reads CSASPTSGASYEQYV. In DNA form, the CDR3 reads TGCAGTGCTTCACCTACTAGCGGGGCATCCTACGAGCAGTACGTC.

This clonotype was seen only a few times. This rearrangement joins TRBV24-1 to TRBJ2-2; 7 nucleotides line up with TRBD1. This CDR3 contains 16 residues. CDR1 and CDR2 (germline): KGHDR, SFDVKD. Germline trimming cut 5 bases from V and 0 bases from J; bases unmatched to any gene: 5. The CDR3: CATSVIGTANTGELFF. DNA for the CDR3: TGTGCCACCAGTGTCATTGGGACAGCGAACACCGGGGAGCTGTTTTTT.

About this clonotype: Mismatch with germline at one junction end may stem from a read error. The V gene is TRBV7-7, the J gene TRBJ2-1; 9 bases are shared with TRBD1. The length of the CDR3 is 14 residues. The germline V gene has CDR1 SSHAT and CDR2 FNYEAQ (reference sequence). CDR3 DNA: TGTGCTAGCAGCCCCGGACAGGGGCCCGATGAGCAGTTCTTC. Protein: CASSPGQGPDEQFF.

The chain is built from TRBV5-1 and TRBJ1-2; possible D gene TRBD1, 6 bases. Per the germline V gene, CDR1 is SGHRS and CDR2 is YFSETQ. With 2 bases removed from V and 2 bases from J, the gap between germline ends came to 22 bases. There are 18 residues in the CDR3. As DNA, the CDR3 is TGCGCCAGCAGCTTAAGGATAAACCCACAGGGCGCCAACTATGGCTACACCTTC. It codes for CASSLRINPQGANYGYTF.

This chain links TRBV5-1 with TRBJ2-1; 11 bases agree with TRBD2. The junction had 9 bases not matched to a gene; V was cut back by 5 bases and J by 5 bases. This CDR3 is 16 amino acids long. Per the germline V gene, CDR1 is SGHRS and CDR2 is YFSETQ. Here the CDR3 DNA reads TGCGCCAGCAGTATAGCGGGGGGGAGGGTGGACAATGAGCAGTTCTTC. It codes for CASSIAGGRVDNEQFF.

The table lists this clonotype with a count of one. The chain is built from TRBV7-9 and TRBJ2-1; perhaps TRBD2 as D (6 bases). Germline CDR1 SEHNR, CDR2 FQNEAQ (reference sequence). The V and J ends lost 1 base and 6 bases respectively, with 16 bases between them. The CDR3 extends over 16 amino acids. The chain's CDR3 is CASSLGQGLGGNEQFF. As DNA, the CDR3 is TGTGCCAGCAGCTTAGGGCAGGGACTGGGAGGCAATGAGCAGTTCTTC. The complete variable domain, with remaining parts taken from reference TRBV7-9 and TRBJ2-1, reads DTGVSQNPRHKITKRGQNVTFRCDPISEHNRLYWYRQTLGQGPEFLTYFQNEAQLEKSRLLSDRFSAERPKGSFSTLEIQRTEQGDSAMYLCASSLGQGLGGNEQFFGPGTRLTVL.

As to this clonotype: This may be a read error, as it is one base from a much larger clone. The CDR3 end shows no conserved phenylalanine or tryptophan, and so a read error is likely. This chain uses TRBV7-9 with TRBJ1-1; D is undetermined. V lost 1 base and J lost 6, with 18 bases in between. The CDR3 covers 16 residues. Germline V CDR1 and CDR2: SEHNR, FQNEAQ (reference sequence). CDR3 protein: CASSLDVSAGWAEAFL. Written as DNA, the CDR3 is TGTGCCAGCAGCTTAGATGTTTCGGCAGGTTGGGCTGAAGCTTTCCTT.

This clonotype was counted ten times or more. The chain couples TRBV7-9 to TRBJ1-6, with D unclear. V lost 5 bases, J lost 11 bases, and 19 bases lay in between. CDR1 and CDR2 from the germline V gene are SEHNR and FQNEAQ (reference sequence). The CDR3 covers 15 residues. The CDR3 spells CASSSSGIPGAPLHF. Written as DNA, the CDR3 is TGTGCCAGCAGCAGTAGTGGCATCCCTGGGGCACCCCTCCACTTT.